These 23 T cell receptor beta chains were sequenced from one sample in a study of monozygotic twins with inflammatory bowel disease. TCRdb reprocessed the 5' RACE reads and keeps a single row for each CDR3 protein, giving no DNA. The repertoire table contains roughly 330,000 distinct CDR3 sequences. Input material: blood. The receptors derive from a human donor with ulcerative colitis or Crohn's disease, or a healthy co-twin of an affected twin (not recorded which).

V usage is TRBV29-1 and J usage is TRBJ1-1; the TCRdb call, TRBD1, lacks DNA for checking. The germline V gene encodes CDR1 SQVTM and CDR2 ANQGSEA. This CDR3 comprises 13 residues. CDR3: CSVSPGQKTEAFF. Looking up the rest from reference TRBV29-1 and TRBJ1-1 gives the full variable domain: SAVISQKPSRDICQRGTSLTIQCQVDSQVTMMFWYRQQPGQSLTLIATANQGSEATYESGFVIDKFPISRPNLTFSTLTVSNMSPEDSSIYLCSVSPGQKTEAFFGQGTRLTVV.

The rearrangement uses TRBV19 and TRBJ2-7; TCRdb picks TRBD1, but there is no DNA to check that call. The germline V gene has CDR1 LNHDA and CDR2 SQIVND (reference sequence). This CDR3 has 17 residues. The CDR3 region is CASSLRTAVGGPYEQYF.

The chain has TRBV20-1 and TRBJ2-1; lacking DNA, the TRBD2 call made by TCRdb goes unchecked. Germline loops: CDR1 DFQATT, CDR2 SNEGSKA (reference sequence). The CDR3 is made up of 18 amino acids. The CDR3 sequence: CSARSHQTSSSSYNEQFF.

The genes are TRBV11-2 and TRBJ1-2. The CDR3 is 14 residues long. The germline V gene encodes CDR1 SGHAT and CDR2 FQNNGV. The CDR3: CASSSGIPSYGYTF.

The V call is TRBV19, the J call TRBJ2-1. Germline CDR1 LNHDA, CDR2 SQIVND (reference sequence). CDR3 length: 11 amino acids. This CDR3 is CASGFYNEQFF.

This chain uses TRBV19 with TRBJ2-3; the TCRdb call, TRBD2, lacks DNA for checking. Germline V lookup: CDR1 LNHDA, CDR2 SQIVND (reference sequence). The CDR3 is 16 amino acids. This CDR3 reads CASSVGLAGSSDTQYF.

The chain is built from TRBV5-1 and TRBJ2-2. This CDR3 contains 13 residues. Germline V gene lookup returns CDR1 SGHRS and CDR2 YFSETQ. CDR3 in amino acids: CASSLDDTGELFF.

This chain joins TRBV20-1 and TRBJ2-3. Germline CDR1 DFQATT, CDR2 SNEGSKA (reference sequence). The CDR3 contains 13 residues. The CDR3 reads CSASGSSTDTQYF.

The chain has TRBV30 and TRBJ1-5; no DNA is available, so the TRBD1 call from TCRdb remains unchecked. Germline loops: CDR1 GTSNPN, CDR2 SVGIG (reference sequence). The CDR3 has 14 amino acids. The CDR3 sequence: CAWSTQGADQPQHF. Looking up the rest from reference TRBV30 and TRBJ1-5 gives the full variable domain: SQTIHQWPATLVQPVGSPLSLECTVEGTSNPNLYWYRQAAGRGLQLLFYSVGIGQISSEVPQNLSASRPQDRQFILSSKKLLLSDSGFYLCAWSTQGADQPQHFGDGTRLSIL.

The J gene is TRBJ2-1, the V gene TRBV7-8; TCRdb's assignment of TRBD1 cannot be checked, as there is no DNA. Germline CDR1 SGHVS, CDR2 FQNEAQ. This CDR3 has 16 amino acids. CDR3 region: CASSLDRDRRVNEQFF.

This chain connects TRBV11-2 to TRBJ1-2. This CDR3 has 12 residues. The germline V gene has CDR1 SGHAT and CDR2 FQNNGV. The CDR3 loop reads CASSSSSYGYTF.

This chain links TRBV5-4 with TRBJ2-3; TCRdb reports TRBD1, a call that lacks DNA to check it against. Germline V gives CDR1 SGHNT, CDR2 YYREEE (reference sequence). The CDR3 totals 13 residues. The CDR3: CASSLRGRDTQYF.

The chain recombines TRBV6-1 with TRBJ2-2; TCRdb lists TRBD1, though no DNA is available to test this call. The CDR3 contains 15 residues. Germline V gene sequence: CDR1 MNHNS, CDR2 SASEGT. CDR3 sequence reads: CASSVPGQILGELFF.

This sequence joins TRBV20-1 and TRBJ2-7. CDR1 and CDR2 (germline): DFQATT, SNEGSKA (reference sequence). The CDR3 covers 15 residues. CDR3 sequence: CSARDTEWSSYEQYF.

The genes are TRBV6-1 and TRBJ2-2; TCRdb picks TRBD1, but there is no DNA to check that call. There are 14 residues in the CDR3. Per germline, CDR1 MNHNS and CDR2 SASEGT. Here the CDR3 reads CASSITGDPGELFF.

The rearrangement uses TRBV19 and TRBJ1-1; the TRBD1 assignment by TCRdb is unverifiable without DNA. Per germline, CDR1 LNHDA and CDR2 SQIVND (reference sequence). The CDR3 has 14 residues. CDR3 residues: CASNRGQPNTEAFF.

V usage is TRBV5-1 and J usage is TRBJ2-5; the TCRdb D gene call, TRBD1, has no DNA to confirm it. This CDR3 contains 15 residues. CDR1 SGHRS and CDR2 YFSETQ come from the germline V gene. CDR3: CASSLEGHRGETQYF.

V is TRBV6-1 and J is TRBJ2-1; the D call of TRBD2 rests on TCRdb alone, since no DNA is present to check it. The CDR3 has 15 amino acids. The germline CDR1 and CDR2 sequences are MNHNS and SASEGT. CDR3 residues: CASSELAGGSDEQFF.

The chain is built from TRBV9 and TRBJ2-7; lacking DNA, the TRBD2 call made by TCRdb goes unchecked. Germline loops: CDR1 SGDLS, CDR2 YYNGEE. The CDR3 has 15 amino acids. CDR3 in amino acids: CASSVAPEGAYEQYF.

The chain is built from TRBV5-6 and TRBJ2-4. Germline loops: CDR1 SGHDT, CDR2 YYEEEE. This CDR3 has 15 residues. CDR3 residues: CASSLRQLAKNIQYF.

The J gene is TRBJ2-1, the V gene TRBV7-2; the TCRdb D gene call, TRBD1, has no DNA to confirm it. CDR3 length: 17 amino acids. Germline V gene sequence: CDR1 SGHTA, CDR2 FQGNSA. The CDR3 reads CASSSRQGTRGAAEQFF.

This chain uses TRBV5-1 with TRBJ2-5; with no DNA, the TCRdb D assignment of TRBD2 cannot be verified. Germline V gene sequence: CDR1 SGHRS, CDR2 YFSETQ. The CDR3 is 16 residues long. The CDR3 reads CASSGGGTSGQETQYF.

The chain couples TRBV6-5 to TRBJ1-1. Germline CDR1 MNHEY, CDR2 SVGAGI. This CDR3 contains 15 residues. The CDR3 here is CASSYSGVGNTEAFF.